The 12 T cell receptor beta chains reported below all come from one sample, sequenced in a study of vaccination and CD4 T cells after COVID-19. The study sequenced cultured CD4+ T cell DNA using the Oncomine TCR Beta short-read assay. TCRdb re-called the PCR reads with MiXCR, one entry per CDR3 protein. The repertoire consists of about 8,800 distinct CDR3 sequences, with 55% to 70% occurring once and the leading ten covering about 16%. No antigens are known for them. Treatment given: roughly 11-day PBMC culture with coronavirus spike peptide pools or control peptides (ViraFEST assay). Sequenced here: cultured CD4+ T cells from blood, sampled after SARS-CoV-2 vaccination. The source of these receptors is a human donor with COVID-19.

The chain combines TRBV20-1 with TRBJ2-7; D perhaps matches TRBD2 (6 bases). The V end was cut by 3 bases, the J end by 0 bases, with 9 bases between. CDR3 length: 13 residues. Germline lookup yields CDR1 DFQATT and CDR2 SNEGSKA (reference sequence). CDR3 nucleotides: TGCAGTGCTAGCTACGGGGGCTCCTACGAGCAGTACTTC. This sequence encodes CSASYGGSYEQYF.

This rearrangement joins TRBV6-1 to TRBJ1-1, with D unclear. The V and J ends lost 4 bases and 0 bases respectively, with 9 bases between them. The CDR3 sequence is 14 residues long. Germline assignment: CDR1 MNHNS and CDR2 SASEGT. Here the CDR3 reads CASSGVRLNTEAFF. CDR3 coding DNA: TGTGCCAGCAGTGGGGTCAGGTTGAACACTGAAGCTTTCTTT.

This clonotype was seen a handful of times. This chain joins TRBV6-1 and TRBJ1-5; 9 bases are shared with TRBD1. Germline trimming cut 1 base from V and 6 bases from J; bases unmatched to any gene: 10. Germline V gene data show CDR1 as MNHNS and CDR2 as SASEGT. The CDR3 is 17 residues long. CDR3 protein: CASSEDLGGTGFQPQHF. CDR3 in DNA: TGTGCCAGCAGTGAAGATTTAGGGGGGACAGGGTTTCAGCCCCAGCATTTT.

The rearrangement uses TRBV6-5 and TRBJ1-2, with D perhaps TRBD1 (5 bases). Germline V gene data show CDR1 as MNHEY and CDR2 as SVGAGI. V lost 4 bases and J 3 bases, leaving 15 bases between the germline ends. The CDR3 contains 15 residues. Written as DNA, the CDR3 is TGTGCCAGCAGTTCTAGACAGCCTCCCGACTATGGCTACACCTTC. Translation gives CASSSRQPPDYGYTF.

CDR3 sequence (DNA): TGTGCCAGCAGTTCGGGCCGAAGGGAGACCCAGTACTTC. It yields the protein CASSSGRRETQYF. This chain links TRBV27 with TRBJ2-5; D unresolved. Germline CDR1 MNHEY, CDR2 SMNVEV (reference sequence). Trimming cost V 4 bases and J 5 bases, with 11 bases left between them. This CDR3 is built from 13 residues.

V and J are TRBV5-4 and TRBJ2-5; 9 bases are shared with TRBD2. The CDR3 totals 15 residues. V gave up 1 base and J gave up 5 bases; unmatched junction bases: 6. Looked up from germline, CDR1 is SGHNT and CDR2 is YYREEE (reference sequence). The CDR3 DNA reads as TGTGCCAGCAGCTTGCCGAGCGGGGGGTCCGAGACCCAGTACTTC. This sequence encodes CASSLPSGGSETQYF.

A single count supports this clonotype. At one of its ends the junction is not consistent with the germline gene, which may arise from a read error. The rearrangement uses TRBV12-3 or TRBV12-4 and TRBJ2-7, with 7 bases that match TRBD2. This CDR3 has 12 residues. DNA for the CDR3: TGTGCCAGCAGTAGCGGGGCCCCCGAGCAATACTTC. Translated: CASSSGAPEQYF.

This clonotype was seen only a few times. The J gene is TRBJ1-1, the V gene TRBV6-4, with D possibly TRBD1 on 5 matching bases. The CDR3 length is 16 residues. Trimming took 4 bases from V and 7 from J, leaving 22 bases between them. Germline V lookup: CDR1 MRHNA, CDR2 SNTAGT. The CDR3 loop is CASSVHGTARGGEAFF. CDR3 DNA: TGTGCCAGCAGTGTCCATGGGACTGCTCGGGGCGGTGAAGCTTTCTTT.

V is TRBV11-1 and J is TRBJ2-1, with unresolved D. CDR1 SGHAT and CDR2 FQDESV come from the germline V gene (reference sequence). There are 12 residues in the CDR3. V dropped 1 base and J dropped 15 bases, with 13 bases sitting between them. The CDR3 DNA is TGTGCCAGCAGCTTAGATTGGACCAGCGCGTTCTTC. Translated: CASSLDWTSAFF.

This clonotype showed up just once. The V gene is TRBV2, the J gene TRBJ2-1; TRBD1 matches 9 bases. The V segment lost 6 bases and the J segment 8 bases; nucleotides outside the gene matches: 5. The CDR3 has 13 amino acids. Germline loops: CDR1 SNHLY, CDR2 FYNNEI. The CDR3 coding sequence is TGTGCCAGCAGCGGACAGGGGCCCGATGAGCAGTTCTTC. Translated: CASSGQGPDEQFF.

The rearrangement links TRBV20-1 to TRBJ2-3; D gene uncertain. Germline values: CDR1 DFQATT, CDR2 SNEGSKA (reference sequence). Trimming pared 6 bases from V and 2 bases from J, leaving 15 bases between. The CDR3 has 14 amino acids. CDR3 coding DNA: TGCAGTGCAAGATGGGGATCCATCACAGATACGCAGTATTTT. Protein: CSARWGSITDTQYF.

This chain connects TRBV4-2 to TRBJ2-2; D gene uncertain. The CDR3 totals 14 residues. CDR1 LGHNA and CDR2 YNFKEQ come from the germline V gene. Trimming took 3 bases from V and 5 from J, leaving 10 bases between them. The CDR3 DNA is TGTGCCAGCAGCCAGGCCGGGTGGACCGGGGAGCTGTTTTTT. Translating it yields CASSQAGWTGELFF.